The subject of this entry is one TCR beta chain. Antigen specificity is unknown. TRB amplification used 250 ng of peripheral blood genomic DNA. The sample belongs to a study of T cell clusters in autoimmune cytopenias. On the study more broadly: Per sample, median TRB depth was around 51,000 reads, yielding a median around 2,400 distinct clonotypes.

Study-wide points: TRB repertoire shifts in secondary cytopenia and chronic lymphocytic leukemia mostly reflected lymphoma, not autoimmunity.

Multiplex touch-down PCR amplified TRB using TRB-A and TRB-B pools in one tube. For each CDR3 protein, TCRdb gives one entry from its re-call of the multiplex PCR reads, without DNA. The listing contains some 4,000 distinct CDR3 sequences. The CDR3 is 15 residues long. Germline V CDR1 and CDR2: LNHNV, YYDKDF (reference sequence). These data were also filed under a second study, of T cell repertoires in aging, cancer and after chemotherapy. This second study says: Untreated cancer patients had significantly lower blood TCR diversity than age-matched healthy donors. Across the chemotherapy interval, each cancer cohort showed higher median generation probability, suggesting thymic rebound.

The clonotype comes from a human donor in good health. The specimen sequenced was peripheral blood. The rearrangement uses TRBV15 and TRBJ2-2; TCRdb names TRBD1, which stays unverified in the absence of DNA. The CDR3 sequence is CATSWAGTGIGELFF.